The 29 T cell receptor beta chains below come from one sample, sequenced in a study of blood T cells in healthy people across ages. It was with a sample-barcoded 5' primer and a J-beta primer mix that a second PCR of about 6 to 12 cycles was run. TCRdb redid the calling of the 5' RACE reads with MiXCR, one entry per CDR3 protein. The table includes some 1,800,000 distinct CDR3 sequences, approximately 40% detected once. The source material was blood. These TCRs come from a human donor in good health.

In the case of this clonotype: The junction and the germline gene differ at one end; a read error may be behind it. The chain is built from TRBV20-1 and TRBJ2-4; tentatively, D is TRBD1 or TRBD2 (5 bases each). Germline V gene lookup returns CDR1 DFQATT and CDR2 SNEGSKA (reference sequence). The CDR3 loop spans 15 amino acids. This chain's CDR3 is CSAGGLSAAKNIRYF. The CDR3 bases are TGCAGTGCTGGGGGTTTGTCAGCAGCCAAAAACATTCGGTACTTC.

This clonotype has only a few counts. The chain couples TRBV11-2 to TRBJ2-6; no clear D. With 6 bases removed from V and 2 bases from J, the gap between germline ends came to 17 bases. Germline CDR1 SGHAT, CDR2 FQNNGV. This CDR3 has 17 residues. For the CDR3, the DNA is TGTGCCAGCAGGCCGGTCTGGACGGCCCCTGGGGCCAACGTCCTGACTTTC. This sequence encodes CASRPVWTAPGANVLTF.

The chain couples TRBV6-6 to TRBJ1-2; 7 bases agree with TRBD1. The CDR3 spans 15 residues. Germline CDR1 is MNHNY and CDR2 is SVGAGI (reference sequence). Unmatched junction bases numbered 2, after V lost 1 base and J lost 0 bases. The CDR3 region is CASSYFGQANYGYTF. The CDR3 DNA reads as TGTGCCAGCAGTTACTTCGGACAGGCTAACTATGGCTACACCTTC.

This clonotype was seen many times. The chain recombines TRBV24-1 with TRBJ2-1; 9 bases match TRBD1. Trimming took 10 bases from V and 2 from J; bases not matched to a gene: 2. Looked up from germline, CDR1 is KGHDR and CDR2 is SFDVKD. CDR3 size: 13 residues. For the CDR3, the DNA is TGTGCCACAACAGGGGGCGCCTACAATGAGCAGTTCTTC. Translated: CATTGGAYNEQFF.

The table lists this clonotype with a few counts. The gene calls are TRBV6-6 and TRBJ1-5; tentative D call: TRBD1 (6 bases). The V gene lost 7 bases and the J gene lost 7 bases, with 17 bases spanning the gap. Germline lookup yields CDR1 MNHNY and CDR2 SVGAGI (reference sequence). This CDR3 has 14 amino acids. The CDR3 DNA follows: TGTGCCAGCAACACAGGGTCGGTCCGGCAGCCCCAGCATTTT. Encoded protein: CASNTGSVRQPQHF.

This rearrangement joins TRBV29-1 to TRBJ2-5; a possible D gene is TRBD2 (6 bases). Matching the DNA end better, TRBJ2-7 makes the J call doubtful. The CDR3 covers 13 residues. Germline CDR1 and CDR2: SQVTM and ANQGSEA. CDR3 DNA: TGCAGCGCTAGGTTGGGGGGTATGGTCGAGCAGTACTTC. Translated: CSARLGGMVEQYF.

A word on this clonotype: This may be a read error: a much more frequent sequence differs by one nucleotide. The chain has TRBV29-1 and TRBJ1-2; D gene unclear. The CDR3 spans 16 residues. V was shortened by 6 bases and J by 0 bases, with 20 bases between the two germline ends. The V gene's germline CDR1 is SQVTM and CDR2 ANQGSEA. The CDR3 DNA sequence: TGCAGCGTCCCAAGGACCCCCAGTCGGGCTAACTATGGCTACACCTTC. Its protein is CSVPRTPSRANYGYTF. Combining the CDR3 with reference TRBV29-1 and TRBJ1-2 gives the whole variable domain SAVISQKPSRDICQRGTSLTIQCQVDSQVTMMFWYRQQPGQSLTLIATANQGSEATYESGFVIDKFPISRPNLTFSTLTVSNMSPEDSSIYLCSVPRTPSRANYGYTFGSGTRLTVV.

There are a few counts of this clonotype. V gene TRBV7-6 combines with J gene TRBJ2-1, with 8 bases lining up with TRBD2. The CDR3 extends over 15 amino acids. Per germline, CDR1 SGHVS and CDR2 FNYEAQ. The V and J ends lost 1 base and 9 bases, in that order; junction bases with no gene match: 8. The CDR3 region has the DNA TGTGCCAGCAGCTTAGAACGGGGGGGGATTGGTGAGCAGTTCTTC. This translates into CASSLERGGIGEQFF.

The chain uses TRBV7-2 and TRBJ2-5; D possibly corresponds to TRBD1 (6 bases). The germline gives CDR1 SGHTA, CDR2 FQGNSA. The CDR3 totals 14 residues. V was clipped by 6 bases and J by 0 bases, with 11 bases between them. The CDR3 is CASRPDSYQETQYF. In DNA, the CDR3 is TGTGCCAGCAGACCGGACAGTTACCAAGAGACCCAGTACTTC.

V gene TRBV4-2 combines with J gene TRBJ2-5; 8 nucleotides agree with TRBD1. V lost 3 bases to trimming and J lost 5 bases; unmatched junction nucleotides: 8. Looked up from germline, CDR1 is LGHNA and CDR2 is YNFKEQ. The CDR3 is 15 amino acids. The CDR3: CASSQAQGVKETQYF. The CDR3 coding sequence is TGTGCCAGCAGCCAGGCACAGGGGGTAAAGGAGACCCAGTACTTC.

V is TRBV7-8 and J is TRBJ1-2, with a weak D call TRBD1 (6 bases). Germline V gene sequence: CDR1 SGHVS, CDR2 FQNEAQ. The ends were cut back, 5 bases at V and 2 bases at J, with 15 bases in the middle. The CDR3 is 15 amino acids. CDR3 nucleotides: TGTGCCAGCAGCCTTTGGGGGGGCGGAAACTATGGCTACACCTTC. Protein: CASSLWGGGNYGYTF.

CDR3 in DNA: TGCAGTGCTAGAGCACAGTTCAACGAGCAGTACTTC. Protein product: CSARAQFNEQYF. This chain joins TRBV20-1 and TRBJ2-7; no clear D gene. V was shortened by 1 base and J by 5 bases, with 9 bases between the two germline ends. Germline CDR1 DFQATT, CDR2 SNEGSKA (reference sequence). CDR3 length: 12 residues.

Worth noting for this clonotype: The junction does not match germline at one end; this may be a read error. This chain uses TRBV4-2 with TRBJ2-1, with TRBD2 as a possible D gene (5 bases). Per germline, CDR1 LGHNA and CDR2 YNFKEQ. This CDR3 comprises 13 residues. The CDR3 here is CTSSQRLNNEQFF. The CDR3 DNA sequence: TGTACCAGCAGCCAGCGACTAAACAATGAGCAGTTCTTC.

This clonotype was observed a handful of times. The chain is built from TRBV27 and TRBJ2-4; D is possibly TRBD2 (7 bases). CDR3 length: 17 residues. With 8 bases removed from V and 1 base from J, the gap between germline ends came to 21 bases. The germline gives CDR1 MNHEY, CDR2 SMNVEV (reference sequence). The CDR3, as DNA: TGTGCCAGCCGAAACAGGGAGGGATCGGAGGCCAAAAACATTCAGTACTTC. This translates into CASRNREGSEAKNIQYF.

This clonotype turned up a few times. The chain couples TRBV27 to TRBJ2-7; no clear D gene. The V end lost 3 bases, the J end lost 3 bases, and 15 bases lay between the germline ends. Per the germline V gene, CDR1 is MNHEY and CDR2 is SMNVEV (reference sequence). This CDR3 spans 15 amino acids. The CDR3 here is CASSLAPDGIYEQYF. In DNA form, the CDR3 reads TGTGCCAGCAGTTTGGCCCCGGACGGAATCTACGAGCAGTACTTC.

The CDR3 DNA is TGTGCCAGCAGTGAAGCGGCGGGTTTCTCCTACAATGAGCAGTTCTTC. Its protein is CASSEAAGFSYNEQFF. The rearrangement links TRBV2 to TRBJ2-1, with D maybe TRBD2 (5 bases). Trimming pared 0 bases from V and 0 bases from J, leaving 9 bases between. Germline CDR1 is SNHLY and CDR2 is FYNNEI. This CDR3 is 16 amino acids long.

The V call is TRBV7-2, the J call TRBJ2-7; possibly TRBD1 for D (6 bases). The CDR3 spans 15 residues. Germline values: CDR1 SGHTA, CDR2 FQGNSA. The V end was cut by 3 bases, the J end by 2 bases, with 14 bases between. The CDR3 DNA reads as TGTGCCAGCAGCTTCCCGACAGGTGGGCCCTACGAGCAGTACTTC. As protein: CASSFPTGGPYEQYF.

This clonotype was counted between two and nine times. This chain uses TRBV28 with TRBJ1-2; TRBD1 aligns across 7 bases. With V trimmed by 3 bases and J by 5 bases, 6 bases remained unmatched. This CDR3 spans 14 amino acids. CDR1 is MDHEN, CDR2 SYDVKM, per germline. The CDR3 spells CASSFPTGIYGYTF. As DNA, the CDR3 is TGTGCCAGCAGTTTCCCGACAGGGATTTATGGCTACACCTTC.

The CDR3 protein is CASSPYPNGGAGDEQFF. The CDR3 coding sequence is TGTGCCAGCAGCCCGTACCCCAACGGGGGGGCCGGAGATGAGCAGTTCTTC. The V call is TRBV7-9, the J call TRBJ2-1, with 8 bases aligning to TRBD2. This CDR3 contains 17 residues. Germline CDR1 reads SEHNR; CDR2 reads FQNEAQ (reference sequence). Trimming at V came to 5 bases and at J to 8 bases, leaving 17 bases not matched to a gene. Supplemented by reference TRBV7-9 and TRBJ2-1, the full variable domain reads DTGVSQNPRHKITKRGQNVTFRCDPISEHNRLYWYRQTLGQGPEFLTYFQNEAQLEKSRLLSDRFSAERPKGSFSTLEIQRTEQGDSAMYLCASSPYPNGGAGDEQFFGPGTRLTVL.

This clonotype was detected only once. V and J are TRBV6-1 and TRBJ2-3, with unresolved D. Germline CDR1 reads MNHNS; CDR2 reads SASEGT. V was shortened by 8 bases and J by 6 bases, with 9 bases between the two germline ends. This CDR3 is built from 11 residues. This chain's CDR3 is CASQMGDTQYF. CDR3 DNA: TGTGCCAGCCAGATGGGCGATACGCAGTATTTT.

This clonotype was counted a single time. This rearrangement joins TRBV20-1 to TRBJ1-5, with D possibly TRBD1 on 5 matching bases. Germline V gene lookup returns CDR1 DFQATT and CDR2 SNEGSKA (reference sequence). Trimming removed 5 bases at V and 3 bases at J, with 20 bases between. This CDR3 is built from 16 residues. The CDR3 DNA follows: TGCAGTGCTTCCCTTGATGGGGGAGGAAACAATCAGCCCCAGCATTTT. Protein: CSASLDGGGNNQPQHF.

This chain connects TRBV20-1 to TRBJ2-6, with 9 bases identical to TRBD1. V shed 3 bases and J 0 bases; nucleotides not matched to a gene: 3. CDR1 is DFQATT and CDR2 is SNEGSKA in the germline V gene (reference sequence). CDR3 length equals 16 residues. CDR3 coding DNA: TGCAGTGCTAGGGGGACAGGGATCTCTGGGGCCAACGTCCTGACTTTC. It encodes CSARGTGISGANVLTF.

The chain is built from TRBV7-2 and TRBJ1-6; D remains ambiguous. The germline V gene encodes CDR1 SGHTA and CDR2 FQGNSA. The CDR3 contains 16 residues. V lost 4 bases and J 10 bases, leaving 20 bases between the germline ends. This chain's CDR3 is CASSSFQRLPNSPLHF. CDR3 nucleotide sequence: TGTGCCAGCAGCTCTTTTCAACGGCTCCCCAACTCACCCCTCCACTTT.

The CDR3 sequence: CASSYGAGTHYEQYF. The CDR3 DNA sequence: TGTGCCAGCAGTTACGGAGCGGGGACTCACTACGAGCAGTACTTC. This chain joins TRBV6-5 and TRBJ2-7, with TRBD2 identical over 7 bases. Trimming took 2 bases from V and 3 from J; bases not matched to a gene: 7. The CDR3 covers 15 residues. Per germline, CDR1 MNHEY and CDR2 SVGAGI.

V is TRBV13 and J is TRBJ1-2; no firm D call. Germline values: CDR1 PRHDT, CDR2 FYEKMQ (reference sequence). The CDR3 sequence is 14 residues long. With 5 bases removed from V and 7 bases from J, the gap between germline ends came to 17 bases. CDR3 region: CASSRVGGLAGYTF. In DNA, the CDR3 is TGTGCCAGCAGCCGAGTCGGCGGCTTGGCTGGCTACACCTTC. The full variable domain, with the rest looked up from reference TRBV13 and TRBJ1-2, is AAGVIQSPRHLIKEKRETATLKCYPIPRHDTVYWYQQGPGQDPQFLISFYEKMQSDKGSIPDRFSAQQFSDYHSELNMSSLELGDSALYFCASSRVGGLAGYTFGSGTRLTVV.

In nucleotides, the CDR3 is TGCAGTGCTAGAGTCAGGACAGGGCCTGAAGCTTTCTTT. Translation gives CSARVRTGPEAFF. The J gene is TRBJ1-1, the V gene TRBV20-1; 8 positions agree with TRBD1. With V trimmed by 1 base and J by 6 bases, 4 bases remained unmatched. Germline CDR1 reads DFQATT; CDR2 reads SNEGSKA (reference sequence). CDR3 size: 13 residues.

In its sample, this clonotype was seen a few times. The chain links TRBV4-2 to TRBJ2-7; TRBD2 matches 9 bases. Germline V lookup: CDR1 LGHNA, CDR2 YNFKEQ. The CDR3 contains 17 residues. The V segment lost 0 bases and the J segment 6 bases; nucleotides outside the gene matches: 12. CDR3 in amino acids: CASSQDIGGGEYTEQYF. The CDR3 DNA reads as TGTGCCAGCAGCCAAGATATCGGCGGGGGGGAGTATACCGAGCAGTACTTC.

This clonotype occurred once. The chain uses TRBV7-2 and TRBJ2-2; D possibly corresponds to TRBD2 (6 bases). CDR3 length: 15 amino acids. The V and J ends lost 3 bases and 4 bases respectively, with 12 bases between them. Per germline, CDR1 SGHTA and CDR2 FQGNSA. The chain's CDR3 is CASSLTRESTGELFF. As DNA, the CDR3 is TGTGCCAGCAGCTTGACTAGAGAATCCACCGGGGAGCTGTTTTTT.

The chain couples TRBV10-3 to TRBJ2-1; 11 bases align to TRBD2. The CDR3 extends over 15 amino acids. V shed 6 bases, J shed 2 bases, and the junction held 3 bases outside the gene matches. The germline V gene has CDR1 ENHRY and CDR2 SYGVKD. CDR3 loop: CAISPTSGAYNEQFF. Here the CDR3 DNA reads TGTGCCATCAGCCCGACTAGCGGGGCCTACAATGAGCAGTTCTTC.